The sequence of this T cell receptor beta chain was determined in a study of cytomegalovirus exposure and HLA in healthy donors. Study in general: In a later analysis, the approximately 110 validation repertoires were reported to have used the same platform as the 600 to 800 first-cohort repertoires.

Libraries were prepared by immunoSEQ multiplex PCR; TCRdb keeps only in-frame clonotypes and omits some of them. Among about 140,000 clones listed, approximately 80% were seen once. The trim removed 4 bases at V and 0 bases at J, leaving 10 bases unmatched. This CDR3 region has 18 residues. The germline V gene has CDR1 SEHNR and CDR2 FQNEAQ (reference sequence). Sequencing was performed on PBMCs. The receptor's source is a man aged 30 to 45 in good health and CMV-seropositive. This sequence joins TRBV7-9 and TRBJ1-5, with TRBD1 matching over 9 bases. The CDR3 region has the DNA TGTGCCAGCAGCTCATTCGGGACAGGGTTCGATAGCAATCAGCCCCAGCATTTT. Its translation: CASSSFGTGFDSNQPQHF.